The 4 T cell receptor beta chains below come from one sample, sequenced in a study of technical replicates of blood from several donors. Repertoires were generated with immunoSEQ multiplex PCR, while TCRdb's copy carries only in-frame clones and drops some. The sample consists of some 60,000 clones, 91% of them appearing once. The sample consisted of PBMCs. All receptors derive from a human donor in good health. Some clones in this sample may be carry-over from other donors' samples.

This clone was observed a single time. The chain carries TRBV7-3 and TRBJ2-2; 9 nucleotides line up with TRBD2. V trimming: 4 bases; J trimming: 4 bases; junction bases outside the gene matches: 4. The CDR3 totals 15 residues. Germline V gene lookup returns CDR1 SGHTA and CDR2 FQGTGA. The chain's CDR3 is CASSSGRGGTGELFF. The CDR3, as DNA: TGTGCCAGCAGCTCGGGGCGGGGGGGCACCGGGGAGCTGTTTTTT.

The chain is built from TRBV6-5 and TRBJ2-5, with D maybe TRBD1 (5 bases). Germline CDR1 and CDR2: MNHEY and SVGAGI. Trimming took 5 bases from V and 7 from J, leaving 17 bases between them. This CDR3 is 14 amino acids long. CDR3: CASSTPGQEGTQYF. The CDR3 DNA reads as TGTGCCAGCAGTACCCCAGGGCAGGAAGGGACCCAGTACTTC.

This chain connects TRBV14 to TRBJ2-5; D is possibly TRBD1 (6 bases). The CDR3 sequence is 15 residues long. Germline-derived CDR1 and CDR2 are SGHDN and FVKESK. Trimming took off 6 bases at V and 3 bases at J, with 17 bases between the two ends. This chain's CDR3 is CASSYRAAVEETQYF. CDR3 nucleotide sequence: TGTGCCAGCAGTTACAGGGCAGCGGTAGAAGAGACCCAGTACTTC. Full variable domain (outside the CDR3, taken from reference TRBV14 and TRBJ2-5): EAGVTQFPSHSVIEKGQTVTLRCDPISGHDNLYWYRRVMGKEIKFLLHFVKESKQDESGMPNNRFLAERTGGTYSTLKVQPAELEDSGVYFCASSYRAAVEETQYFGPGTRLLVL.

CDR3 sequence: CASGGTGVGETQYF. The CDR3 nucleotides read TGTGCCAGTGGTGGGACAGGGGTCGGGGAGACCCAGTACTTC. The rearrangement links TRBV19 to TRBJ2-5; 10 bases are shared with TRBD1. Trimming removed 8 bases from V and 5 bases from J; junction bases left unmatched: 8. Germline-derived CDR1 and CDR2 are LNHDA and SQIVND (reference sequence). The CDR3 has 14 amino acids.